This TCR beta chain was recorded in a study of blood T cell repertoires in COVID-19. Study context: Acute-phase and convalescent COVID-19 samples originated in the United States, Italy and Spain.

V was clipped by 4 bases and J by 5 bases, with 14 bases between them. Germline V gene data show CDR1 as SGHNT and CDR2 as YENEEA. CDR3 length: 14 residues. Using immunoSEQ multiplex PCR, the repertoire was profiled, and TCRdb retains in-frame clones only, with some absent. The sample has approximately 200,000 clones, roughly 80% seen once. Participants, about 18 to 90 years old, spanned more than 20 US areas. The sequenced sample consisted of PBMCs or T cells enriched from blood (not recorded which). The V gene is TRBV11-3, the J gene TRBJ1-1; D unclear. The receptor was isolated from a man between 60 and 70 years old who had recovered from COVID-19. The CDR3 DNA reads TGTGCCAGCAGCTCCACCCAGACACCTACTGAAGCTTTCTTT. This translates into CASSSTQTPTEAFF.